The present T cell receptor (beta chain) was sequenced within a study of CD8 T cells in Susac syndrome. It was with random hexamers that about 0.45 to 1 ug RNA was reverse transcribed. TCRdb fed the immunoSEQ multiplex PCR reads into MiXCR, producing one record per CDR3 protein. The top ten hold about 0.28% of the sample, which has about 120,000 distinct CDR3 sequences, roughly 94% seen once. CDR1 is MGHDK and CDR2 is SYGVNS in the germline V gene. This CDR3 spans 17 amino acids. J lost 5 bases, V lost 3 bases, and 12 bases had no gene match. Sequencing of TCR beta was performed on blood CD8+ T cells and on blood CD4+ T cells. Patients with Susac syndrome met diagnostic criteria defined recently for definite or probable disease.

V is TRBV25-1 and J is TRBJ1-4; 7 bases fit TRBD1. Sequencing was performed on CD8+ T cells from PBMCs. The clonotype was recovered from a human donor with Susac syndrome. The CDR3, as DNA: TGTGCCAGCAGTGACAAAACTACAGGGGCCGACAATGAAAAACTGTTTTTT. It specifies CASSDKTTGADNEKLFF. Supplemented by reference TRBV25-1 and TRBJ1-4, the full variable domain reads EADIYQTPRYLVIGTGKKITLECSQTMGHDKMYWYQQDPGMELHLIHYSYGVNSTEKGDLSSESTVSRIRTEHFPLTLESARPSHTSQYLCASSDKTTGADNEKLFFGSGTQLSVL.